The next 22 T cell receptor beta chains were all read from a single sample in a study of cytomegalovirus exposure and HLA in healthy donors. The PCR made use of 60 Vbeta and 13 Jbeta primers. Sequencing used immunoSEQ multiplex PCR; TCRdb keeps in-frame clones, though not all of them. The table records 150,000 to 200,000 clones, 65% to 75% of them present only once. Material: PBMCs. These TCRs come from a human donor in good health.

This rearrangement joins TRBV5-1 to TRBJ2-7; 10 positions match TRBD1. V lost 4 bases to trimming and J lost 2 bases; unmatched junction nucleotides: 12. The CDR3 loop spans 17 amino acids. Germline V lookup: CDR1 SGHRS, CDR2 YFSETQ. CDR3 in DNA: TGCGCCAGCAGCGGCACAGCCGGGACAGGGGCTCCCTACGAGCAGTACTTC. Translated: CASSGTAGTGAPYEQYF.

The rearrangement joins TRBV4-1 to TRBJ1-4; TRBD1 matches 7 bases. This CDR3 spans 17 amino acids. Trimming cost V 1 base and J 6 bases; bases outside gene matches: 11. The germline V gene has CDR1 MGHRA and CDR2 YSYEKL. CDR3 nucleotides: TGCGCCAGCAGCCAAGCACCCGGGACAGCAAAGGATGAAAAACTGTTTTTT. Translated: CASSQAPGTAKDEKLFF.

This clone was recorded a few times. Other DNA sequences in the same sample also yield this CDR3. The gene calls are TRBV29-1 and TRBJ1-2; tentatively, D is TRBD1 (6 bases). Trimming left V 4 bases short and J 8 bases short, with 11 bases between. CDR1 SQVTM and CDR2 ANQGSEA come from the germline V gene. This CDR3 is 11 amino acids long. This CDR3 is CSVGTGSGYTF. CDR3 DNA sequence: TGCAGCGTTGGAACAGGGAGCGGCTACACCTTC.

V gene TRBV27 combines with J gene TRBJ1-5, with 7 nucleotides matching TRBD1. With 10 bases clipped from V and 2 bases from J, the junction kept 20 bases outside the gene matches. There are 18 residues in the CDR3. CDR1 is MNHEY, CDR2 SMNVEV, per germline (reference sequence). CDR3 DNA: TGTGCCACCTCCCCCGGGAGGGGGCAGGGGTTGGGCAATCAGCCCCAGCATTTT. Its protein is CATSPGRGQGLGNQPQHF.

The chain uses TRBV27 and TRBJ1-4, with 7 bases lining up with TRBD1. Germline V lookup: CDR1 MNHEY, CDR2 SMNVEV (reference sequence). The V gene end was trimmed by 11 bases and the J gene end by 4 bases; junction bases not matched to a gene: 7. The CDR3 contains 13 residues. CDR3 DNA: TGTGCCTGCGGGACAGCTATTAATGAAAAACTGTTTTTT. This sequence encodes CACGTAINEKLFF.

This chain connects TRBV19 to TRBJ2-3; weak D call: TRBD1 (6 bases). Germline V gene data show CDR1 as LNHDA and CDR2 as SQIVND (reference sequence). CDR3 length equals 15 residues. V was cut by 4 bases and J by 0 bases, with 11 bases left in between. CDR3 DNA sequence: TGTGCCAGTAGTAGACAGGCTTCTAGCACAGATACGCAGTATTTT. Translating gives CASSRQASSTDTQYF.

This CDR3 reads CASSETSGSDTQYF. CDR3 nucleotide sequence: TGTGCCAGCAGTGAGACTAGTGGCTCAGATACGCAGTATTTT. The genes are TRBV6-4 and TRBJ2-3; a weak D match, TRBD2 (6 bases). Trimming cost V 3 bases and J 4 bases, with 11 bases left between them. CDR1 and CDR2 (germline): MRHNA, SNTAGT. CDR3 length: 14 residues.

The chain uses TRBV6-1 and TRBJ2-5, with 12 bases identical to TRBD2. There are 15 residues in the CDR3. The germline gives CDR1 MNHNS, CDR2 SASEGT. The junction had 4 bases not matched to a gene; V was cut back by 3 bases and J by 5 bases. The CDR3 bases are TGTGCCAGCAGTGACCTAGCGGGGGGGCCGGAGACCCAGTACTTC. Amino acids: CASSDLAGGPETQYF.

The CDR3 loop is CASSLNPQGGNTIYF. Written as DNA, the CDR3 is TGTGCCAGCAGCTTAAATCCCCAGGGTGGAAACACCATATATTTT. V usage is TRBV7-3 and J usage is TRBJ1-3, with a weak D call TRBD1 (5 bases). CDR3 length equals 15 residues. Per the germline V gene, CDR1 is SGHTA and CDR2 is FQGTGA. Trimming removed 1 base from V and 3 bases from J, with 10 bases in between.

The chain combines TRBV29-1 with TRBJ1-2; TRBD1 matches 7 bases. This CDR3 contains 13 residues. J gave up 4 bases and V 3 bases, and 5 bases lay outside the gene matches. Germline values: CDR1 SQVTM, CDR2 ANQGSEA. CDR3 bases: TGCAGCGTTGACGGTGCAGGGGGCTATGGCTACACCTTC. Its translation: CSVDGAGGYGYTF.

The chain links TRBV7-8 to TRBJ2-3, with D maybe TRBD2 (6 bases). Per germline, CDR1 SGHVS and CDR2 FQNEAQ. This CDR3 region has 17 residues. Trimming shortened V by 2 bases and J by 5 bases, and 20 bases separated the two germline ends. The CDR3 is CASSLYFSAGKRDTQYF. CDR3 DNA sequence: TGTGCCAGCAGCTTATATTTTTCTGCGGGGAAGCGAGATACGCAGTATTTT.

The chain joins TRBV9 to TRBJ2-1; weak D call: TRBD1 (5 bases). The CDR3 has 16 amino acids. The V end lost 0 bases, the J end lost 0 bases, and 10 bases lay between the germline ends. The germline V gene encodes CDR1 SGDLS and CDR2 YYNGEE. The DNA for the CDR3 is TGTGCCAGCAGCGTAGTTCAGGGCTACTCCTACAATGAGCAGTTCTTC. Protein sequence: CASSVVQGYSYNEQFF.

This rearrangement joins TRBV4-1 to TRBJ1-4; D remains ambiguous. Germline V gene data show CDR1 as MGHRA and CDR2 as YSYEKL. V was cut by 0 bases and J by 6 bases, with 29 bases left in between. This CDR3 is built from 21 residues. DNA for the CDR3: TGCGCCAGCAGCCAAGACTCCCCTCTACTCAATTCCGTGCGGGTCGATGAAAAACTGTTTTTT. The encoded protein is CASSQDSPLLNSVRVDEKLFF.

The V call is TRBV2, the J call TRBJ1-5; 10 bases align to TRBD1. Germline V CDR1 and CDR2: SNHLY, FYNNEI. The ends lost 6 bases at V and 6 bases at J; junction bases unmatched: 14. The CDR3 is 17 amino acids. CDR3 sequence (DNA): TGTGCCAGCAGACGATGGACAGGGGGGGCTGTGACTCAGCCCCAGCATTTT. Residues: CASRRWTGGAVTQPQHF.

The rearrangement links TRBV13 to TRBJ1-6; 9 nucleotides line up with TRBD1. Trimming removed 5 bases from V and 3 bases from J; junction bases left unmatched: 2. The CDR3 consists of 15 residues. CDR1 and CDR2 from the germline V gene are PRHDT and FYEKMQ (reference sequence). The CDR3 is CASSAGQGYNSPLHF. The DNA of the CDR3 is TGTGCCAGCAGCGCGGGACAGGGCTATAATTCACCCCTCCACTTT.

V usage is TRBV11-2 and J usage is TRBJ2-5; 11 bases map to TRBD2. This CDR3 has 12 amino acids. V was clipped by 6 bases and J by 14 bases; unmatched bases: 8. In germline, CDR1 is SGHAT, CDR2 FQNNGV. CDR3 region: CASRTLAGGTYF. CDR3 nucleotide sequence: TGTGCCAGCAGGACTTTAGCGGGGGGGACCTACTTC.

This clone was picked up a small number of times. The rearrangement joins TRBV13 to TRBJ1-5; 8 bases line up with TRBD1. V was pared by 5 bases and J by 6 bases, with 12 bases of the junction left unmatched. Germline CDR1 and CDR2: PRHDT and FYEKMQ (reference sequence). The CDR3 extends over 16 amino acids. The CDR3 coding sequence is TGTGCCAGCAGCCCAAGACAGGGGAGGGGAGGTCAGCCCCAGCATTTT. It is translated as CASSPRQGRGGQPQHF. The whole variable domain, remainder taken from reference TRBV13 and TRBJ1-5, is AAGVIQSPRHLIKEKRETATLKCYPIPRHDTVYWYQQGPGQDPQFLISFYEKMQSDKGSIPDRFSAQQFSDYHSELNMSSLELGDSALYFCASSPRQGRGGQPQHFGDGTRLSIL.

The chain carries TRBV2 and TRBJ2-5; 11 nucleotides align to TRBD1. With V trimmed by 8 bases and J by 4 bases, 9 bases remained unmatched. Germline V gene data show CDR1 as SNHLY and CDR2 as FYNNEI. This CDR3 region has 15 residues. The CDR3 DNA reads TGTGCCAGCGGAGGCGGGACAGGGGGTTTAGAGACCCAGTACTTC. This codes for CASGGGTGGLETQYF.

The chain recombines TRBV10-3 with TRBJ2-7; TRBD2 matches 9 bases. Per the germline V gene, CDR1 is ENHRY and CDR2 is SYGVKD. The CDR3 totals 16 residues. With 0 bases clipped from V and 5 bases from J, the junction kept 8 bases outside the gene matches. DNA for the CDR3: TGTGCCATCAGTGAGTCAGCGGGGGGCAGGTTGGACGAGCAGTACTTC. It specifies CAISESAGGRLDEQYF.

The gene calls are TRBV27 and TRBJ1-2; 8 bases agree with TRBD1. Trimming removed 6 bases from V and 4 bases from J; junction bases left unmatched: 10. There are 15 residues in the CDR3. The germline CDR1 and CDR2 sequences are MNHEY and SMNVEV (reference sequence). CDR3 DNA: TGTGCCAGCAGCCCGATAGGGGGACAGGTCTATGGCTACACCTTC. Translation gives CASSPIGGQVYGYTF.

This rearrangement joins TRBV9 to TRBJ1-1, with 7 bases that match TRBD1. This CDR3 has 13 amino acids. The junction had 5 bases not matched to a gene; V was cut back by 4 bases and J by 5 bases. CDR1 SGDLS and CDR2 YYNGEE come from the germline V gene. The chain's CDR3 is CASSSTGLTEAFF. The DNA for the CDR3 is TGTGCCAGCAGCTCGACAGGGCTGACTGAAGCTTTCTTT.

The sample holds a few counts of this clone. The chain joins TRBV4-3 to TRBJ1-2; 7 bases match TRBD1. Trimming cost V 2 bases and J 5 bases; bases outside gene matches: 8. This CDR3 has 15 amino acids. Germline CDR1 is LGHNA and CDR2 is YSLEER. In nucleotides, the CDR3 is TGCGCCAGCAGCCAATGGACAGGTGCGGCGTATGGCTACACCTTC. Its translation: CASSQWTGAAYGYTF.